This TCR beta chain stems from a study of blood T cells in healthy people across ages (dated by TCRdb to the mid-2010s). About the study as a whole: Template switching captured roughly one uniquely barcoded TCR beta cDNA molecule per two T cells in model experiments. The study measured age-related changes in TCR beta repertoire diversity using deep sequencing normalized with unique cDNA molecular identifiers. Four age groups were formed from the donors: young (average approximately 15 years), middle-aged (around 39), aged (about 62) and long-lived (about 80). To avoid experimental bias, donors of different ages were distributed randomly across sequencing lanes. For two donors (one aged 18 to 30 and one aged 80 or older), the study analyzed two additional independent replicas of 1 million unique cDNA reads from the same blood draw. Paper-wide results and their limitations: Compared with the aged group, the long-lived group had more naive CD4+ T cells, fewer expanded clones and increased TCR diversity, a pattern suggesting age selection. Because the CMV infection status of the donors was unknown, age-related changes in expanded clonotypes may potentially have been confounded. Observed TCR beta diversity correlated strongly with the percentage of naive T cells measured by flow cytometry. Conclusive comparison of naive and antigen-experienced compartments was prevented by the profiling of bulk unsorted PBMCs. Observed TCR beta diversity per million T cells fell roughly linearly with age, and a significant reduction was already apparent by age around 40. Estimates of total diversity from one million sequenced T cells were regarded as lower bounds and underestimates.

Details on this clonotype: Its antigen specificity is not known. No base quality information exists; no much larger clone differs at one position.

Libraries were built with 5' RACE. Sequencing took place on an Illumina HiSeq 2500. A second PCR of about 6 to 11 cycles was run with a J-beta primer mix and a sample-barcoded 5' primer. Each TCR beta cDNA molecule received a unique molecular identifier from a template-switch 5' adaptor carrying 12 random nucleotides. Each sample yielded at least 2.5 million CDR3-containing paired-end reads. First-strand cDNA synthesis was performed from all RNA using the Mint cDNA synthesis kit, with priming by a TRBC-specific oligonucleotide. Following uracil-DNA glycosylase treatment, all cDNA underwent a first 18-cycle PCR with the universal primers M1SS and BC2_uni_R. On the study's bioinformatics: For normalization, 1 million high-quality reads, each with a distinct molecular identifier, were randomly selected from each sample. Reads with shared molecular identifiers were discarded instead of being binned into consensus sequences. MiTCR, run with a Q25 quality threshold and the strictest error-elimination algorithm, handled CDR3 identification, clonotype clustering and error correction. A nonparametric unseen species model with Euler transformation was used to estimate lower-bound total TCR beta diversity. TCRdb reworked the public reads: Q25 trimming with fastp, MiXCR clone assembly, productive beta chains retained. Identical CDR3 protein sequences are pooled into one entry, listed with their most common genes and DNA. It is TCRdb's table, rather than the study itself, that gives the V and J calls and clone size. The sample data list approximately 790,000 distinct CDR3 sequences, and approximately 67% of these were observed just once. The ten largest make up about 30% of the sample.

According to the germline V gene (reference sequence), CDR1 reads DFQATT and CDR2 reads SNEGSKA. Spanning cysteine to phenylalanine, the CDR3 consists of 15 amino acids. Of all the DNA, just the CDR3 is kept, 45 bases in frame from base 1. For this chain, trimming is 5 bases at the V end and 1 base at the J end, and the number of junction bases without a gene match is 5. Systemically healthy Caucasian individuals from Russia, some 36 in total and aged 6 to 90 years, were included as donors. Each donor gave ten milliliters of peripheral blood, drawn into EDTA-treated Vacutainer tubes. Ficoll-Paque density-gradient centrifugation was used to isolate PBMCs, with at least 7 million per sample. Trizol reagent was used to extract total RNA from the PBMCs, yielding at least 5 micrograms per sample. The percentages of naive CD45RAhigh/CD27high T cells were determined by flow cytometry on a PBMC aliquot from every donor.

This chain joins TRBV20-1 to TRBJ2-2; 9 nucleotides in the junction match TRBD2. The source material was blood. This TCR was recovered from a man aged 25 to 45 in good health. In nucleotides, the sequence is TGCAGTGCTTGGAGCGGGGGGCAGAACACCGGGGAGCTGTTTTTT. Translated, it gives CSAWSGGQNTGELFF.